The rows below give T cell receptor beta chains drawn from one sample of a study of blood T cell repertoires in COVID-19. This table comes from immunoSEQ multiplex PCR, and its TCRdb copy is limited to in-frame clones, with some not included. The sample records 150,000 to 200,000 clones, around nine tenths being singletons. The sequencing input was peripheral blood. These TCRs come from a human donor in a cohort sampled during active COVID-19. Each CDR3 is given with its conserved first and last residue. Each record gives: J gene, V gene, D gene, CDR3 DNA, CDR3 protein. A D gene is named only where the DNA matches it firmly.

TRBJ2-1 | TRBV5-5 | TRBD2 | TGTGCCAGCAGTTGGGGCGGGAGGGCCGGGAATGAGCAGTTCTTC | CASSWGGRAGNEQFF
TRBJ1-2 | TRBV6-5 | TRBD1 | TGTGCCAGCAGTCGACAGGGGAAACATAACTATGGCTACACCTTC | CASSRQGKHNYGYTF
TRBJ2-6 | TRBV5-4 | TRBD2 | TGTGCCAGCAGCTTTCTAGCGGGAGGATCTGGGGCCAACGTCCTGACTTTC | CASSFLAGGSGANVLTF
TRBJ2-7 | TRBV4-1 | - | TGCGCCAGCAGCCTCGCTGGGCACGAGCAGTACTTC | CASSLAGHEQYF
TRBJ2-7 | TRBV4-3 | - | TGCGCCAGCAGCCAAGATCTGGGCGGGCCCTACGAGCAGTACTTC | CASSQDLGGPYEQYF
TRBJ2-1 | TRBV7-2 | - | TGTGCCAGCAGCCACCTGGCGGACTACAATGAGCAGTTCTTC | CASSHLADYNEQFF
TRBJ1-4 | TRBV3-1/TRBV3-2 | TRBD1 | TGTGCCAGCAGCCCCGACAGGGAGAAACTGTTTTTT | CASSPDREKLFF
TRBJ2-1 | TRBV6-5 | - | TGTGCCAGCATGAGCGACAATGAGCAGTTCTTC | CASMSDNEQFF
TRBJ2-1 | TRBV7-8 | TRBD2 | TGTGCCAGCAGCTTAGCGGTAGCGGGAGGGCCTGTAAGGAATGAGCAGTTCTTC | CASSLAVAGGPVRNEQFF
TRBJ2-2 | TRBV10-3 | TRBD1 | TGTGCCATCAGGGGGCGACAGGGGAGCGACGCCGGGGAGCTGTTTTTT | CAIRGRQGSDAGELFF
TRBJ1-1 | TRBV7-9 | - | TGTGCCAGCAGCTTAGTAGGGGTAAGGACTGAAGCTTTCTTT | CASSLVGVRTEAFF
TRBJ2-7 | TRBV28 | TRBD2 | TGTGCCAGCAGTTTAGGGGACTATCAGGGCGAGCAGTACTTC | CASSLGDYQGEQYF
TRBJ1-3 | TRBV24-1 | TRBD1 | TGTGCCACCAGGGGACACAGGGGTCCGAGATACTCTGGAAACACCATATATTTT | CATRGHRGPRYSGNTIYF
TRBJ2-3 | TRBV11-2 | TRBD2 | TGTGCCAGCAGCCAAGACAGCGGGAGGGCCACAGATACGCAGTATTTT | CASSQDSGRATDTQYF
TRBJ2-1 | TRBV4-3 | - | TGCGCCAGCAGCCAAGAAGCGGAACGCAATGAGCAGTTCTTC | CASSQEAERNEQFF